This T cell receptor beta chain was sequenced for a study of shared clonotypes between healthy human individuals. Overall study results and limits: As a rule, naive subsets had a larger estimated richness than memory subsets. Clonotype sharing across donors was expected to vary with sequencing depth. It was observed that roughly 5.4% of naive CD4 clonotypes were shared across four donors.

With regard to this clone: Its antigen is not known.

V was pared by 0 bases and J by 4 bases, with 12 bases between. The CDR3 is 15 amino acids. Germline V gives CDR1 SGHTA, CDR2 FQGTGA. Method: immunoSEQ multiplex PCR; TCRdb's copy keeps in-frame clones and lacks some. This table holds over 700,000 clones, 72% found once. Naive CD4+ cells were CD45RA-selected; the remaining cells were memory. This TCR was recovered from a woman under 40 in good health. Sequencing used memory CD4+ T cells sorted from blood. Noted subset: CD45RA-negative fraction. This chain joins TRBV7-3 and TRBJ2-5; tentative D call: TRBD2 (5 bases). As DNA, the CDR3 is TGTGCCAGCAGCTTAACGGCTAGCCTAGGAGAGACCCAGTACTTC. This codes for CASSLTASLGETQYF.